These 14 T cell receptor beta chains share one sample of origin, sequenced in a study of blood T cell repertoires in COVID-19. This table comes from immunoSEQ multiplex PCR, and its TCRdb copy is limited to in-frame clones, with some not included. The data contain about 100,000 clones, 85% of them seen just once; the ten biggest clones take up 3.5% to 4.5%. Input material: peripheral blood. The receptors stem from a man in his sixties with acute or convalescent COVID-19.

The chain uses TRBV27 and TRBJ2-7; TRBD2 aligns across 8 bases. This CDR3 comprises 15 residues. The V segment lost 0 bases and the J segment 4 bases; nucleotides outside the gene matches: 5. Germline V gene data show CDR1 as MNHEY and CDR2 as SMNVEV (reference sequence). CDR3 nucleotide sequence: TGTGCCAGCAGTTTATCGACCAGCGGGAGTTACGAGCAGTACTTC. Translated: CASSLSTSGSYEQYF.

V gene TRBV5-1 combines with J gene TRBJ1-5; TRBD1 is a possible D gene (6 bases). Trimming cost V 0 bases and J 1 base, with 11 bases left between them. CDR3 length equals 16 residues. Germline assignment: CDR1 SGHRS and CDR2 YFSETQ. As DNA, the CDR3 is TGCGCCAGCAGCTTGGATGGGACAATCAGCAATCAGCCCCAGCATTTT. The encoded protein is CASSLDGTISNQPQHF. The variable domain in full, with the rest retrieved from reference TRBV5-1 and TRBJ1-5, is KAGVTQTPRYLIKTRGQQVTLSCSPISGHRSVSWYQQTPGQGLQFLFEYFSETQRNKGNFPGRFSGRQFSNSRSEMNVSTLELGDSALYLCASSLDGTISNQPQHFGDGTRLSIL.

The J gene is TRBJ2-1, the V gene TRBV5-1, with 10 bases that match TRBD2. Germline V lookup: CDR1 SGHRS, CDR2 YFSETQ. The J segment lost 0 bases and the V segment lost 1 base, leaving 4 bases of the junction unmatched. The length of the CDR3 is 17 residues. CDR3 loop: CASSLTPSGSSYNEQFF. CDR3 DNA: TGCGCCAGCAGCTTGACGCCTAGCGGGAGCTCCTACAATGAGCAGTTCTTC.

This clone was picked up a small number of times. The V call is TRBV7-6, the J call TRBJ2-3; 10 bases are a match to TRBD1. The CDR3 has 20 amino acids. Unmatched junction bases numbered 14, after V lost 1 base and J lost 1 base. Germline loops: CDR1 SGHVS, CDR2 FNYEAQ. The CDR3 region is CASSLVTVDRGSRGTDTQYF. The CDR3, as DNA: TGTGCCAGCAGCTTAGTAACGGTGGACAGGGGGTCCCGCGGCACAGATACGCAGTATTTT.

This clone was seen once. The rearrangement joins TRBV30 to TRBJ2-5, with TRBD1 identical over 7 bases. This CDR3 has 14 residues. The germline gives CDR1 GTSNPN, CDR2 SVGIG (reference sequence). The V and J ends lost 4 bases and 5 bases, in that order; junction bases with no gene match: 10. CDR3 coding DNA: TGTGCCTGGACCCAAATACAGGGGACGGAGACCCAGTACTTC. Its translation: CAWTQIQGTETQYF.

This rearrangement joins TRBV25-1 to TRBJ1-2; D gene ambiguous. Trimming pared 1 base from V and 1 base from J, leaving 7 bases between. Germline values: CDR1 MGHDK, CDR2 SYGVNS. This CDR3 has 14 amino acids. The CDR3 DNA is TGTGCCAGCAGTGAATTGGTCGGTAACTATGGCTACACCTTC. Amino acids: CASSELVGNYGYTF.

The chain employs TRBV13 and TRBJ2-1, with 8 positions matching TRBD1. V gave up 4 bases and J gave up 8 bases; unmatched junction bases: 10. CDR1 is PRHDT, CDR2 FYEKMQ, per germline (reference sequence). The CDR3 has 15 residues. CDR3 in amino acids: CASSSDRVRRYEQFF. DNA for the CDR3: TGTGCCAGCAGCTCGGACAGGGTAAGACGGTATGAGCAGTTCTTC.

This chain uses TRBV5-1 with TRBJ1-6; 8 bases align to TRBD1. CDR1 is SGHRS, CDR2 YFSETQ, per germline. With V trimmed by 4 bases and J by 10 bases, 10 bases remained unmatched. The CDR3 spans 15 residues. The chain's CDR3 is CASSLSGTGSSPLHF. In nucleotides, the CDR3 is TGCGCCAGCAGCCTTTCTGGGACAGGAAGCTCACCCCTCCACTTT.

The genes are TRBV2 and TRBJ2-3; TRBD1 agrees at 10 bases. The CDR3 is 16 amino acids. Germline CDR1 reads SNHLY; CDR2 reads FYNNEI. The ends lost 6 bases at V and 2 bases at J; junction bases unmatched: 8. The CDR3 region has the DNA TGTGCCAGCAGCGGGGGACAGGGGAAGCCCACAGATACGCAGTATTTT. Its translation: CASSGGQGKPTDTQYF.

V is TRBV30 and J is TRBJ2-4; 9 bases agree with TRBD1. The CDR3 is 14 amino acids. Germline-derived CDR1 and CDR2 are GTSNPN and SVGIG (reference sequence). With 2 bases clipped from V and 9 bases from J, the junction kept 8 bases outside the gene matches. DNA of the CDR3: TGTGCCTGGAGTACGACAGGGGGTGTTGGCATTCAGTACTTC. It encodes CAWSTTGGVGIQYF.

The CDR3 loop is CATSRGGPTDTQYF. CDR3 bases: TGTGCCACCAGTCGAGGAGGTCCCACAGATACGCAGTATTTT. The chain recombines TRBV24-1 with TRBJ2-3; tentative D call: TRBD2 (5 bases). The V and J ends lost 6 bases and 2 bases respectively, with 11 bases between them. CDR1 is KGHDR, CDR2 SFDVKD, per germline. The CDR3 contains 14 residues.

The V call is TRBV14, the J call TRBJ2-5; 12 bases match TRBD2. The germline V gene encodes CDR1 SGHDN and CDR2 FVKESK. V shed 6 bases, J shed 1 base, and the junction held 3 bases outside the gene matches. This CDR3 has 15 amino acids. The CDR3 protein is CASSRLAGAQETQYF. For the CDR3, the DNA is TGTGCCAGCAGTCGACTAGCGGGGGCCCAAGAGACCCAGTACTTC.

This rearrangement joins TRBV5-1 to TRBJ2-5, with D perhaps matching TRBD2 (5 bases). The V end was cut by 0 bases, the J end by 5 bases, with 14 bases between. The germline V gene encodes CDR1 SGHRS and CDR2 YFSETQ. This CDR3 has 15 amino acids. CDR3 protein: CASSLDITSFETQYF. The CDR3 nucleotides read TGCGCCAGCAGCTTGGATATTACTAGTTTTGAGACCCAGTACTTC.

The chain uses TRBV3-1 (or the pseudogene TRBV3-2) and TRBJ2-7, with a possible D match to TRBD2 (5 bases). The V and J ends lost 1 base and 6 bases respectively, with 10 bases between them. This CDR3 is built from 13 residues. Germline V gene sequence: CDR1 LGHDT, CDR2 YNNKEL (reference sequence). The CDR3 sequence is CASSQATAGEQYF. The CDR3 coding sequence is TGTGCCAGCAGCCAAGCTACGGCGGGCGAGCAGTACTTC.